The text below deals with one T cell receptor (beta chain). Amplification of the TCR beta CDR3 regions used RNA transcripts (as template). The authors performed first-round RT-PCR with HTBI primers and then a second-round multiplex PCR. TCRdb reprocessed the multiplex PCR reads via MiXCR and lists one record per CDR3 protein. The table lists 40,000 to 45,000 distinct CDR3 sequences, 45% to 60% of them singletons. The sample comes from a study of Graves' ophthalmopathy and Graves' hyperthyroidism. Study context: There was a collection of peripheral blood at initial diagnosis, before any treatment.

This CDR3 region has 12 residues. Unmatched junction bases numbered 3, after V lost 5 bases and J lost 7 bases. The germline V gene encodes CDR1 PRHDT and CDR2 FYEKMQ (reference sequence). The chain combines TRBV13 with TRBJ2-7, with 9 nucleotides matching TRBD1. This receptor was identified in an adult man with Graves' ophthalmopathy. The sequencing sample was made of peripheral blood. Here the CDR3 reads CASSRGTGEQYF. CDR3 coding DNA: TGTGCCAGCAGCCGCGGGACAGGGGAGCAGTACTTC.